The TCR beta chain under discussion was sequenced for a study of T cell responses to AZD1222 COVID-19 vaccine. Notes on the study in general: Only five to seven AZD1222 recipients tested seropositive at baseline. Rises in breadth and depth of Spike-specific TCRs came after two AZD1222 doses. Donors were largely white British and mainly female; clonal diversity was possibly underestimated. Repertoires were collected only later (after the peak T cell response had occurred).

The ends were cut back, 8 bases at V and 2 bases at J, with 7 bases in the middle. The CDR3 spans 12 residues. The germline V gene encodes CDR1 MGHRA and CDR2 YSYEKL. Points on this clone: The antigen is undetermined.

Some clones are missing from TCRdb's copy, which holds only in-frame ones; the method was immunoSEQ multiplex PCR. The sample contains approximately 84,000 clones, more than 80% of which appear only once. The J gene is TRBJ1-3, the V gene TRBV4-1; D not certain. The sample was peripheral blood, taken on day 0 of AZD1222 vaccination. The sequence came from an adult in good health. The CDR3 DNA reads TGCGCCAGCCGTTCGACTGGAAACACCATATATTTT. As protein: CASRSTGNTIYF.